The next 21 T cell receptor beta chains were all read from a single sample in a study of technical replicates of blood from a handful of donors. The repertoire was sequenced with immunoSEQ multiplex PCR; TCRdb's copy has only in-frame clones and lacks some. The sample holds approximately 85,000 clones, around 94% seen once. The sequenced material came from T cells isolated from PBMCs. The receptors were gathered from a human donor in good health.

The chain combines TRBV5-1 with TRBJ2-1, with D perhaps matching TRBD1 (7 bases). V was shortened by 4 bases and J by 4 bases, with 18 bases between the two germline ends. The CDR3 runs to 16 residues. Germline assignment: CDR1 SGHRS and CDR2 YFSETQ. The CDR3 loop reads CASSTTGEVGYNEQFF. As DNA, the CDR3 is TGCGCCAGCAGCACTACAGGGGAGGTCGGGTACAATGAGCAGTTCTTC.

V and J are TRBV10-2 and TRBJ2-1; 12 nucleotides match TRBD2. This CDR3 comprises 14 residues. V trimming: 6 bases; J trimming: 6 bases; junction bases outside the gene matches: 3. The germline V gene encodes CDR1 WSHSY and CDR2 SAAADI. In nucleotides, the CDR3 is TGCGCCAGCAGGGGGACTAGCGGGCCCAATGAGCAGTTCTTC. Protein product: CASRGTSGPNEQFF.

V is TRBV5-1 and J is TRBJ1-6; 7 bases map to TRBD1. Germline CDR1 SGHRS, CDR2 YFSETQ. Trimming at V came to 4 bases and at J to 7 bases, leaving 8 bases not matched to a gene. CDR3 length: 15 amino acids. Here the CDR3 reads CASSGRTGENSPLHF. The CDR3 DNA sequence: TGCGCCAGCAGCGGGAGGACAGGAGAAAATTCACCCCTCCACTTT. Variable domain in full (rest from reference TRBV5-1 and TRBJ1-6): KAGVTQTPRYLIKTRGQQVTLSCSPISGHRSVSWYQQTPGQGLQFLFEYFSETQRNKGNFPGRFSGRQFSNSRSEMNVSTLELGDSALYLCASSGRTGENSPLHFGNGTRLTVT.

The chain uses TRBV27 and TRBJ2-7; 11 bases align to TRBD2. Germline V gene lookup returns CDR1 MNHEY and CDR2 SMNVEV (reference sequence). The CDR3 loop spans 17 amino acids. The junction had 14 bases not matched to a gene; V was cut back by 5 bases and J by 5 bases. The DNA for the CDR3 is TGTGCCAGCAGTCCATTAGCGGGAGGGCCCCGGTTGAACGAGCAGTACTTC. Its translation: CASSPLAGGPRLNEQYF.

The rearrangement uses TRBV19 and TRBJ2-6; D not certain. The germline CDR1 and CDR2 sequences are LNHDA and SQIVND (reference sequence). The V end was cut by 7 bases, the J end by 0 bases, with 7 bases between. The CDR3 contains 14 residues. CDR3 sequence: CASMRISGANVLTF. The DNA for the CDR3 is TGTGCCAGTATGCGAATCTCTGGGGCCAACGTCCTGACTTTC. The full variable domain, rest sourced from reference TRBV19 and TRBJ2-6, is DGGITQSPKYLFRKEGQNVTLSCEQNLNHDAMYWYRQDPGQGLRLIYYSQIVNDFQKGDIAEGYSVSREKKESFPLTVTSAQKNPTAFYLCASMRISGANVLTFGAGSRLTVL.

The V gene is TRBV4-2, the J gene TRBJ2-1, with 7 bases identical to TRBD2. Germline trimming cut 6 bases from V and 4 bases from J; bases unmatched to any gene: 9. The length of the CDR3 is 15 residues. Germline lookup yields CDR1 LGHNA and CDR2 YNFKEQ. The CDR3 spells CASSRVAGDYNEQFF. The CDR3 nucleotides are TGTGCCAGCAGTCGGGTAGCGGGTGATTACAATGAGCAGTTCTTC.

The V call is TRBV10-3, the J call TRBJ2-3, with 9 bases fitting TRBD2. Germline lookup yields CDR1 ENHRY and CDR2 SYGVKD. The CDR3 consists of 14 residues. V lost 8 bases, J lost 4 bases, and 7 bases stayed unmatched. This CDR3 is CAIRGGGAPDTQYF. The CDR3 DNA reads TGTGCCATCCGGGGCGGGGGGGCCCCAGATACGCAGTATTTT.

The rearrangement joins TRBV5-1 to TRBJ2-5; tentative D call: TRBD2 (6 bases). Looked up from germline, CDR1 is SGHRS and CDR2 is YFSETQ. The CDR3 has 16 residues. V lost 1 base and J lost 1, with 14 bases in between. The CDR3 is CASSLKGLPTQETQYF. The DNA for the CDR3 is TGCGCCAGCAGCTTGAAGGGACTCCCAACCCAAGAGACCCAGTACTTC. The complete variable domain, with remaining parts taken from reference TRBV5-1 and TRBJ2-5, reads KAGVTQTPRYLIKTRGQQVTLSCSPISGHRSVSWYQQTPGQGLQFLFEYFSETQRNKGNFPGRFSGRQFSNSRSEMNVSTLELGDSALYLCASSLKGLPTQETQYFGPGTRLLVL.

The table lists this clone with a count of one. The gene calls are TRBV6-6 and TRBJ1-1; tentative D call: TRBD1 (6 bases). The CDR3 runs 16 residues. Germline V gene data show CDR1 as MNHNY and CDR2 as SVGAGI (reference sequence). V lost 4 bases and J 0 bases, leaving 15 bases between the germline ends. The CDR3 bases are TGTGCCAGCAGTTCCCTTCGGGACACTTTGAACACTGAAGCTTTCTTT. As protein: CASSSLRDTLNTEAFF.

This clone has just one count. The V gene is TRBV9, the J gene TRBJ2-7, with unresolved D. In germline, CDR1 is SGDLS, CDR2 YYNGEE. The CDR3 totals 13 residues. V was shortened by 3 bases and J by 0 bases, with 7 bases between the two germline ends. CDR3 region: CASSGYSSYEQYF. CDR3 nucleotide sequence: TGTGCCAGCAGCGGATATAGCTCCTACGAGCAGTACTTC.

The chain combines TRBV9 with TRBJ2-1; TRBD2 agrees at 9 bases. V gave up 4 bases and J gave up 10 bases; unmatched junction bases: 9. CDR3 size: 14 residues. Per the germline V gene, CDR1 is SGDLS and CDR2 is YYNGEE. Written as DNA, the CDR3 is TGTGCCAGCAGCTCTGAAGTAGCGGGGGACGAGCAGTTCTTC. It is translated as CASSSEVAGDEQFF.

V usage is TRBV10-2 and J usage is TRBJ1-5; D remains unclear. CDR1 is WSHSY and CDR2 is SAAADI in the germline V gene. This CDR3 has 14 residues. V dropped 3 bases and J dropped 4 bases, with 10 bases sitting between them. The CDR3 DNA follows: TGCGCCAGCAGTGATAAGAGTAAAAATCAGCCCCAGCATTTT. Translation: CASSDKSKNQPQHF.

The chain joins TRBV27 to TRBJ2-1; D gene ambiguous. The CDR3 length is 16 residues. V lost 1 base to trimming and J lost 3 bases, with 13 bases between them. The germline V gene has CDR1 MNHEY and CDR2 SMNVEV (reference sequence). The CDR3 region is CASSLWSGAVYNEQFF. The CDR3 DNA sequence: TGTGCCAGCAGTTTATGGAGTGGTGCTGTCTACAATGAGCAGTTCTTC.

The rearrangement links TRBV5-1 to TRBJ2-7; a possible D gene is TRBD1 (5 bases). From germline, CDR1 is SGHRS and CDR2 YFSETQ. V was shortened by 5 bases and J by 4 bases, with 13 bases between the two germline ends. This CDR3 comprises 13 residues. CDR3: CASRKTATYEQYF. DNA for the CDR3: TGCGCCAGCAGGAAGACAGCCACGTACGAGCAGTACTTC.

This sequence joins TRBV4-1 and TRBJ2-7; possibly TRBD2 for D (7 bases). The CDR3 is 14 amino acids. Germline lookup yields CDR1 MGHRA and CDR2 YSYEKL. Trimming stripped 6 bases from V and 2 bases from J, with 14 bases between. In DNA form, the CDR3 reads TGCGCCAGCAGGAGGGGGGCGGGAGCCTACGAGCAGTACTTC. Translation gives CASRRGAGAYEQYF.

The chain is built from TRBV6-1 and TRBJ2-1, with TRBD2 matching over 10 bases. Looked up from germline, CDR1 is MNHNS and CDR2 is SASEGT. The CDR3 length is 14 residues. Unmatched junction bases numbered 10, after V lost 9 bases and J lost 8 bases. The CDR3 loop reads CASYSGGSEYEQFF. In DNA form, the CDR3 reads TGTGCCAGTTATAGCGGGGGGTCGGAATATGAGCAGTTCTTC.

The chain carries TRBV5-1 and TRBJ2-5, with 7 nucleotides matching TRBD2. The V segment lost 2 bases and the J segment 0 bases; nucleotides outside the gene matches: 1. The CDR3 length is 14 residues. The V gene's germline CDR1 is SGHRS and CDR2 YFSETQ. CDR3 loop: CASSFSGYQETQYF. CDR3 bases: TGCGCCAGCAGCTTTAGCGGGTACCAAGAGACCCAGTACTTC.

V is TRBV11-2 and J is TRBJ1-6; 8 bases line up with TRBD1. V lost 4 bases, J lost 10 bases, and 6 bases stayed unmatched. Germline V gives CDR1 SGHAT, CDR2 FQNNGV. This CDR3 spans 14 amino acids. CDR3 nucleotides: TGTGCCAGCAGCTCACAGGGGGTAGGGTCACCCCTCCACTTT. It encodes CASSSQGVGSPLHF.

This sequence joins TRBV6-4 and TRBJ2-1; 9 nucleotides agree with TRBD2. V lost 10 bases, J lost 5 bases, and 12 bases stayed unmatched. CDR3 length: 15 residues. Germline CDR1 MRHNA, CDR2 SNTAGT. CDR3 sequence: CAIWTSVVSDNEQFF. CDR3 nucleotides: TGTGCCATCTGGACTAGCGTTGTATCTGACAATGAGCAGTTCTTC.

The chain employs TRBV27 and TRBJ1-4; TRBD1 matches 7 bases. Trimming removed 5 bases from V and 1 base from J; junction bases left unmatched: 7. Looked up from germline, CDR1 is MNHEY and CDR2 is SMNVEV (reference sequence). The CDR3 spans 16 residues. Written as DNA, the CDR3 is TGTGCCAGCAGTCACCAGGGGGATTTAACTAATGAAAAACTGTTTTTT. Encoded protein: CASSHQGDLTNEKLFF.

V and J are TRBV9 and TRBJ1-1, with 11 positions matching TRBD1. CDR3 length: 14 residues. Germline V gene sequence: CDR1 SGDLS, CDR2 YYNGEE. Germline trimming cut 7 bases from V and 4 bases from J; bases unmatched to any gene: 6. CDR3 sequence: CASSFGTGGTEAFF. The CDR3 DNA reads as TGTGCCAGCTCTTTTGGGACAGGGGGCACTGAAGCTTTCTTT. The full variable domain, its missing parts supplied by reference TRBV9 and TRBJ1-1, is DSGVTQTPKHLITATGQRVTLRCSPRSGDLSVYWYQQSLDQGLQFLIQYYNGEERAKGNILERFSAQQFPDLHSELNLSSLELGDSALYFCASSFGTGGTEAFFGQGTRLTVV.